This T cell receptor beta chain is from a study of blood T cell repertoires in COVID-19. Whole-study context: Donors in the United States, Italy and Spain gave samples during acute or convalescent COVID-19.

Here immunoSEQ multiplex PCR was the method, and the copy in TCRdb shows in-frame clones only, minus some. The sample records about 380,000 clones, around 87% being singletons. Sequencing input: PBMCs or T cells enriched from blood (not recorded which). The sequence was obtained from a man aged 25 to 45 who had recovered from COVID-19.

CDR3: CATSRGGNYPDQPQHF. Written as DNA, the CDR3 is TGCGCCACATCGAGGGGGGGCAATTACCCTGATCAGCCCCAGCATTTT. V gene TRBV10-2 combines with J gene TRBJ1-5; possible D gene TRBD1, 6 bases. The CDR3 is 16 amino acids. The V end was cut by 10 bases, the J end by 5 bases, with 24 bases between. Germline values: CDR1 WSHSY, CDR2 SAAADI.